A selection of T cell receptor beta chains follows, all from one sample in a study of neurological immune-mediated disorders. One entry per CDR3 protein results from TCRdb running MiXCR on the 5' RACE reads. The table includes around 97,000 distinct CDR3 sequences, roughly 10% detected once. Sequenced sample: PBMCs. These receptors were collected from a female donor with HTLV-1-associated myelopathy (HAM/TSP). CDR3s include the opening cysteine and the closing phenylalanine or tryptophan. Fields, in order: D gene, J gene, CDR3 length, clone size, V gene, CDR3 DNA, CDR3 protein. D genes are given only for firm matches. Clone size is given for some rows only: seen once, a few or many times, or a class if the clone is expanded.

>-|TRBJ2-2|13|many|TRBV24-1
TGTGCCACCAAACGCGGATGGGGCGGGGAGCTGTTTTTT
CATKRGWGGELFF
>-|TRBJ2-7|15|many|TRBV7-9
TGTGCCAGCAGCTTAGGATCGGGGAGCTCCTACGAGCAGTACTTC
CASSLGSGSSYEQYF
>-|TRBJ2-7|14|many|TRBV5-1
TGCGCCAGCAGCTTGGGGGGGCAGGGCCACGAGCAGTACTTC
CASSLGGQGHEQYF
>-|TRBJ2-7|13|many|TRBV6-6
TGTGCCAGCAGCTATACGACCCTTGCCCCTGCCTACTTC
CASSYTTLAPAYF
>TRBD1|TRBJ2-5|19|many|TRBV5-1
TGCGCCAGCAGCCTCAAACCCGGGACAGGGGGCGCAGGATTGGAGACCCAGTACTTC
CASSLKPGTGGAGLETQYF
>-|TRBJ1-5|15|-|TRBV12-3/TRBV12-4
TGTGCCAGCAGTCCTGCCCAGGGGTCGGCCCAGACCCAGCATTTT
CASSPAQGSAQTQHF
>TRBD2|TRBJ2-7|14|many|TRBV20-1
TGCAGTGCGCATCCCGGGACTAGCTTTTACGAGCAGTACTTC
CSAHPGTSFYEQYF
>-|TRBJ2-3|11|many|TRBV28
TGTGCCAGCAGTTTAGAGTATACGCAGTATTTT
CASSLEYTQYF
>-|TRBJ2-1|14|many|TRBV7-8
TGTGCCAGCAGCTCGTCAGGACAATACAATGAGCAGTTCTTC
CASSSSGQYNEQFF
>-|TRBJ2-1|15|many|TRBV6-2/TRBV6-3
TGTGCCAGCAGTTCAAACAGGCTCCCCGGCAATGAGCAGTTCTTC
CASSSNRLPGNEQFF
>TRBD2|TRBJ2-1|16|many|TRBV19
TGTGCCAGTAGTTCCCGAGGACTAGCGGGGGGCGGTGAGCAGTTCTTC
CASSSRGLAGGGEQFF
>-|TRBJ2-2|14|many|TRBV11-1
TGTGCCAGCAGCCCTACGACAGGAGCCGGGGAGCTGTTTTTT
CASSPTTGAGELFF
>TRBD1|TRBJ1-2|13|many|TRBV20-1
TGCAGTGCTGGGACAGCCCTCAACTATGGCTACACCTTC
CSAGTALNYGYTF
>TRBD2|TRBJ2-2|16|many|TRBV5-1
TGCGCCAGCAGCTTGGGGGCCGGACTAGCCGCCGGGGAGCTGTTTTTT
CASSLGAGLAAGELFF
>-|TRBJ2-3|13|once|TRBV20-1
TGCAGTGCTAGCGGGCGGATCACAGATACGCAGTATTTT
CSASGRITDTQYF
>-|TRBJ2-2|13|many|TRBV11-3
TGTGCCAGCAGCTTCGTCTACACCGGGGAGCTGTTTTTT
CASSFVYTGELFF
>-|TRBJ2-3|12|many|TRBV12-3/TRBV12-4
TGTGCCAGCAGTTGGTTGAAATATACGCAGTATTTT
CASSWLKYTQYF
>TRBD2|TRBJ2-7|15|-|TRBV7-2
TGTGCCAGCAGCTTAAAGTATAGCGGGGGCTACGAGCAGTACTTC
CASSLKYSGGYEQYF
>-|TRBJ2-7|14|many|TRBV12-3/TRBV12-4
TGTGCCAGCAGTCCTCAGGGGTGGAGGTACGAGCAGTACTTC
CASSPQGWRYEQYF
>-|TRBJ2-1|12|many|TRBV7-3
TGTGCCAGCAGCTTACGAGCCAATGAGCAGTTCTTC
CASSLRANEQFF
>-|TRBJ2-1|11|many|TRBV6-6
TGTGCCACATACAGCTACAATGAGCAGTTCTTC
CATYSYNEQFF
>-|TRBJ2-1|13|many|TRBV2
TGTGCCAGCAGCGACACAGGGTTACATGAGCAGTTCTTC
CASSDTGLHEQFF
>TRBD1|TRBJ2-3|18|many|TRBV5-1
TGCGCCAGCAGCCTCGATCCAACCGACAGGGCAAGCACAGATACGCAGTATTTT
CASSLDPTDRASTDTQYF
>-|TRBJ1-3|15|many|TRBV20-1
TGCAGTGCTAGAGAATCCTCAGGGGCTGGAAACACCATATATTTT
CSARESSGAGNTIYF
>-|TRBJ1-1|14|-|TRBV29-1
TGCAGCGTTCCACCACGGGCGGGTAGCACTGAAGCTTTCTTT
CSVPPRAGSTEAFF
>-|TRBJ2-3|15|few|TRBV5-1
TGCGCCAGCAGCGTTTTAGCGGAGGGCCAAGATACGCAGTATTTT
CASSVLAEGQDTQYF
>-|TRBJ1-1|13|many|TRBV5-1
TGCGCCAGCCGCCCGGAATTGAACACTGAAGCTTTCTTT
CASRPELNTEAFF
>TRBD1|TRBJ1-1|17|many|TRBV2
TGTGCCAGCAGAGATCGGACAGGGTTGACGAAGAACACTGAAGCTTTCTTT
CASRDRTGLTKNTEAFF
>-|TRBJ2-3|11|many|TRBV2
TGTGCCAGCACAGAGGGGGATACGCAGTATTTT
CASTEGDTQYF
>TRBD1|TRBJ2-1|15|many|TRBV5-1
TGCGCCAGCAGCTTGCAGGGACAGGGTGCCAATGAGCAGTTCTTC
CASSLQGQGANEQFF
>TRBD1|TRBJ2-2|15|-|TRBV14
TGTGCCAGCAGCGAACAGGGGTCGAACACCGGGGAGCTGTTTTTT
CASSEQGSNTGELFF
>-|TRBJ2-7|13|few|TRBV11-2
TGTGCCAGCAGCCAAGTCGCTGCCGCCGAGCAGTACTTC
CASSQVAAAEQYF
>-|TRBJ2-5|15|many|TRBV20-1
TGCAGTGCCGACAGGGGCGGGGGCCACCAAGAGACCCAGTACTTC
CSADRGGGHQETQYF
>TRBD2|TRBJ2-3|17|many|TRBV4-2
TGTGCCAGCAGCCAACACATAGCGGGGGGGGGCACAGATACGCAGTATTTT
CASSQHIAGGGTDTQYF
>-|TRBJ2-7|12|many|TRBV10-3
TGTGCCATCAGTGAGTCAGGCTACGAGCAGTACTTC
CAISESGYEQYF
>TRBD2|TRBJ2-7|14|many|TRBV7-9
TGTGCCAGCAGGTTAGCGGGGGGATCCTACGAGCAGTACTTC
CASRLAGGSYEQYF
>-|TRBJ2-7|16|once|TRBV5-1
TGCGCCAGCAGGAAGACCTCACAGGCGACAGCCTACGAGCAGTACTTC
CASRKTSQATAYEQYF
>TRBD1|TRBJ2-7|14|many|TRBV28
TGTGCCAGCAGTTTGTTAACAGGGGGCGACGAGCAGTACTTC
CASSLLTGGDEQYF
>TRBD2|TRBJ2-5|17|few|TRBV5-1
TGCGCCAGCAGCTTGGTAGGACTAGCGGGGGGGCAAGAGACCCAGTACTTC
CASSLVGLAGGQETQYF
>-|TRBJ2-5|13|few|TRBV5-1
TGCGCCAGCAGCTTGGGACTAGGAGAGACCCAGTACTTC
CASSLGLGETQYF
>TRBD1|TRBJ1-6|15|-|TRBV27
TGTGCCAGCAGTTTTCGCCGGGACAGGGGTCCACCCCTCCACTTT
CASSFRRDRGPPLHF
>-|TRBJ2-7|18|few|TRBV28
TGTGCCAGCAGTTTTTTATCAATTGGTGCAGGGCGCGGGTACGAGCAGTACTTC
CASSFLSIGAGRGYEQYF
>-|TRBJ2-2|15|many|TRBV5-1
TGCGCCAGCAGCTTGGGCGGGACGAACACCGGGGAGCTGTTTTTT
CASSLGGTNTGELFF
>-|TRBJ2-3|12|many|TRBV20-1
TGCAGTGCTAGTAAAGGGGCAGATACGCAGTATTTT
CSASKGADTQYF
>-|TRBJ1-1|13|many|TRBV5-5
TGTGCCAGCAGCCAGGATGTAGGATCTGAAGCTTTCTTT
CASSQDVGSEAFF
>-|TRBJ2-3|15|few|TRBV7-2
TGTGCCAGCAGCTTACCAGGAATAGCAACAGATACGCAGTATTTT
CASSLPGIATDTQYF
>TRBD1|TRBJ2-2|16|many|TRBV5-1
TGCGCCAGCAGCTTGGTTGACAGGGCGATCGGCGGGGAGCTGTTTTTT
CASSLVDRAIGGELFF
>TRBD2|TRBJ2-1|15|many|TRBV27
TGTGCCAGCAGCCTTCTAGCGGGGGTTTACAATGAGCAGTTCTTC
CASSLLAGVYNEQFF
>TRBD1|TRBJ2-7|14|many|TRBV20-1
TGCAGTGCTAAAAAGACAGGGGGAATTTCCGAGCAGTACTTC
CSAKKTGGISEQYF
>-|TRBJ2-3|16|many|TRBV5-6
TGTGCCAGCAGCTTGACGGGGGCACGGGGCACAGATACGCAGTATTTT
CASSLTGARGTDTQYF
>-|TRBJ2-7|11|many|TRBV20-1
TGCAGTGCTAGTCCGGGTGCAGGGCAGTACTTC
CSASPGAGQYF
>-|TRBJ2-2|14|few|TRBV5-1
TGCGCCAGCAGCTGGGTACAGGGTCCCGGGGAGCTGTTTTTT
CASSWVQGPGELFF
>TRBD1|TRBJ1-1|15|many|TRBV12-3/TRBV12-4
TGTGCCAGCAACAGGCACACAGGGGGGAACACTGAAGCTTTCTTT
CASNRHTGGNTEAFF
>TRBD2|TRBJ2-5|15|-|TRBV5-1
TGCGCCAGCAGCTTGGTTGGACTAGCGGAAGAGACCCAGTACTTC
CASSLVGLAEETQYF
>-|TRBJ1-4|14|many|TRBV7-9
TGTGCCAGCAGCTTACCCAGAATAGGTGAAAAACTGTTTTTT
CASSLPRIGEKLFF